This section outlines one T cell receptor beta chain sequence together with its context. The V gene's germline CDR1 is SGHTA and CDR2 FQGNSA. The CDR3 is made up of 18 amino acids. Trimming cost V 1 base and J 5 bases; bases outside gene matches: 14. The data derive from a study of shared T cell receptors in the human thymus. The assay was immunoSEQ multiplex PCR, and TCRdb's table has in-frame clones only and misses some. The table has around 730,000 clones, approximately 83% seen once. This sample also belongs to another study, concerning human thymus T cells. That work states: Each of the donors was a healthy Finnish infant who was undergoing open corrective cardiac surgery for congenital heart defects.

This sequence was found in a girl less than two years old with a congenital heart defect. The chain combines TRBV7-2 with TRBJ2-1; 7 bases are shared with TRBD1. The specimen sequenced was thymocytes. The CDR3 sequence is CASSLGGKRGQVHNEQFF. The CDR3 region has the DNA TGTGCCAGCAGCTTAGGAGGGAAAAGGGGGCAGGTGCACAATGAGCAGTTCTTC.